The following is a TCR beta chain sequence with its context. Its cognate antigen is unknown. Samples were assayed with immunoSEQ v3.0 at survey level. The repertoire was sequenced with immunoSEQ multiplex PCR; TCRdb's copy has only in-frame clones and lacks some. The repertoire holds 40,000 to 50,000 clones, 85% to 95% seen once, with 2% to 2.5% in the top ten. These data belong to a study of long-term antiretroviral therapy in people with HIV. The CDR3 contains 18 residues. The V and J ends lost 1 base and 0 bases respectively, with 14 bases between them. The germline CDR1 and CDR2 sequences are SGHRS and YFSETQ. Study outcomes and limitations: Those clones which expanded before ART made up the dominant part of the repertoire at all time points.

The sequence was collected from a man between 25 and 39 years old with HIV. This rearrangement joins TRBV5-1 to TRBJ2-6, with a possible D match to TRBD1 (5 bases). The sample was unsorted PBMCs, taken 9.2 years after starting antiretroviral therapy. The CDR3 coding sequence is TGCGCCAGCAGCTTGTCGGTCACAGGTCTCTCTGGGGCCAACGTCCTGACTTTC. This translates into CASSLSVTGLSGANVLTF. Together with reference TRBV5-1 and TRBJ2-6, the CDR3 gives the full variable domain: KAGVTQTPRYLIKTRGQQVTLSCSPISGHRSVSWYQQTPGQGLQFLFEYFSETQRNKGNFPGRFSGRQFSNSRSEMNVSTLELGDSALYLCASSLSVTGLSGANVLTFGAGSRLTVL.